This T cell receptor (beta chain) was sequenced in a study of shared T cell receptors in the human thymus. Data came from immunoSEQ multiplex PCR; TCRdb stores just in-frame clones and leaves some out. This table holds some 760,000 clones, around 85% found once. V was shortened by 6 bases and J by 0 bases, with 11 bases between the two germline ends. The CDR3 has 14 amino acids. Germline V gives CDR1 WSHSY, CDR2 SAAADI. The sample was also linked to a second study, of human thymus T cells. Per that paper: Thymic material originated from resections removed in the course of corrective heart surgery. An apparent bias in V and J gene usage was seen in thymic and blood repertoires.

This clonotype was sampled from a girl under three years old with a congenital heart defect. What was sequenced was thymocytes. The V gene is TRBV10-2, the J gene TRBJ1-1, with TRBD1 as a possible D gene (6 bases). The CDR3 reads CASRSGALNTEAFF. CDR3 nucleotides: TGCGCCAGCAGATCAGGGGCCTTGAACACTGAAGCTTTCTTT.